The 9 T cell receptor beta chains reported below all come from one sample, sequenced in a study of blood T cell repertoires in COVID-19. Assay: immunoSEQ multiplex PCR; the TCRdb copy retains only in-frame clones and omits some. The data show 68,000 or so clones, over 75% seen once. Input material: peripheral blood. The receptors stem from a man aged 45 to 65 with acute or convalescent COVID-19.

The genes are TRBV9 and TRBJ2-7; tentatively, D is TRBD2 (6 bases). The germline V gene encodes CDR1 SGDLS and CDR2 YYNGEE. The CDR3 sequence is 13 residues long. The V and J ends lost 0 bases and 4 bases respectively, with 8 bases between them. The CDR3 protein is CASSVVEGYEQYF. As DNA, the CDR3 is TGTGCCAGCAGCGTAGTGGAGGGTTACGAGCAGTACTTC.

The CDR3: CASSLGSQRYNEQFF. CDR3 sequence (DNA): TGTGCCAGCAGCTTAGGGTCACAAAGATACAATGAGCAGTTCTTC. The gene calls are TRBV11-3 and TRBJ2-1; D gene ambiguous. The CDR3 has 15 residues. The germline V gene has CDR1 SGHNT and CDR2 YENEEA. V lost 1 base and J lost 4, with 11 bases in between.

The table lists this clone with a count of one. V usage is TRBV7-2 and J usage is TRBJ2-7; the match to TRBD2 covers 9 bases. Germline V lookup: CDR1 SGHTA, CDR2 FQGNSA. This CDR3 is built from 15 residues. The ends lost 1 base at V and 5 bases at J; junction bases unmatched: 6. CDR3 region: CASSLVGGRADEQYF. CDR3 sequence (DNA): TGTGCCAGCAGCTTAGTAGGCGGGAGGGCCGACGAGCAGTACTTC.

The CDR3 nucleotides are TGTGCCAGCTCCCCAGGACTTCCCCGGCCCCAGCATTTT. Translated: CASSPGLPRPQHF. V and J are TRBV18 and TRBJ1-5; D is uncertain. V was pared by 6 bases and J by 9 bases, with 15 bases between. Germline V CDR1 and CDR2: KGHSH, LQKENI. CDR3 length: 13 residues.

The chain uses TRBV5-6 and TRBJ2-1, with TRBD2 as a possible D gene (6 bases). The CDR3 runs 17 residues. The V end was cut by 0 bases, the J end by 2 bases, with 15 bases between. Germline CDR1 reads SGHDT; CDR2 reads YYEEEE. This chain's CDR3 is CASSLAGVRRAYNEQFF. The CDR3 nucleotides read TGTGCCAGCAGCTTGGCGGGGGTCAGGAGGGCCTACAATGAGCAGTTCTTC.

The table lists this clone with a count of one. The genes are TRBV6-5 and TRBJ1-1; possible D gene TRBD1, 6 bases. V lost 6 bases, J lost 0 bases, and 11 bases lay in between. CDR1 MNHEY and CDR2 SVGAGI come from the germline V gene. The CDR3 loop spans 14 amino acids. CDR3 DNA: TGTGCCAGCAGAAGGACAGCCGTGAACACTGAAGCTTTCTTT. It is translated as CASRRTAVNTEAFF.

The rearrangement joins TRBV5-4 to TRBJ2-2; 10 bases align to TRBD2. There are 16 residues in the CDR3. V was clipped by 4 bases and J by 0 bases; unmatched bases: 3. Germline V gene data show CDR1 as SGHNT and CDR2 as YYREEE (reference sequence). The CDR3 DNA follows: TGTGCCAGCAGCCTTGGGACTAGCGCGAACACCGGGGAGCTGTTTTTT. Translated: CASSLGTSANTGELFF.

The rearrangement links TRBV19 to TRBJ1-2; D perhaps matches TRBD1 (5 bases). This CDR3 contains 17 residues. In germline, CDR1 is LNHDA, CDR2 SQIVND (reference sequence). Trimming removed 9 bases at V and 8 bases at J, with 31 bases between. In DNA, the CDR3 is TGTGCCAGGACGCAGGGCGGGGATGAGGAGATGGGTGTCGGCTACACCTTC. Translation: CARTQGGDEEMGVGYTF.

The rearrangement joins TRBV2 to TRBJ1-2; 7 nucleotides agree with TRBD1. Germline lookup yields CDR1 SNHLY and CDR2 FYNNEI. This CDR3 has 16 amino acids. V gave up 0 bases and J gave up 5 bases; unmatched junction bases: 9. The CDR3 nucleotides read TGTGCCAGCAGTGAAGCGGGGACAGCGTTTGATTATGGCTACACCTTC. Translated: CASSEAGTAFDYGYTF.